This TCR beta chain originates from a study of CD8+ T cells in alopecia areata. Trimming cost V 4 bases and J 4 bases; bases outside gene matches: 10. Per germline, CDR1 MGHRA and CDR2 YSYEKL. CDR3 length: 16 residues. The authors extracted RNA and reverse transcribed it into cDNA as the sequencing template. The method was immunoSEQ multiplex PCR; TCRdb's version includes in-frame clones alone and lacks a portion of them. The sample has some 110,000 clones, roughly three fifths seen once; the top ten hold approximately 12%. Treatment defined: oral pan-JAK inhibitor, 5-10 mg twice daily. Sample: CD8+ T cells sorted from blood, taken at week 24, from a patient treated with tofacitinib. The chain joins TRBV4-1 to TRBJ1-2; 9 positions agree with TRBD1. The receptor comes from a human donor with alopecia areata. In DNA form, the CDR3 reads TGCGCCAGCAGCCCCACCCCGACAGGGGGAGCCTATGGCTACACCTTC. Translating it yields CASSPTPTGGAYGYTF.